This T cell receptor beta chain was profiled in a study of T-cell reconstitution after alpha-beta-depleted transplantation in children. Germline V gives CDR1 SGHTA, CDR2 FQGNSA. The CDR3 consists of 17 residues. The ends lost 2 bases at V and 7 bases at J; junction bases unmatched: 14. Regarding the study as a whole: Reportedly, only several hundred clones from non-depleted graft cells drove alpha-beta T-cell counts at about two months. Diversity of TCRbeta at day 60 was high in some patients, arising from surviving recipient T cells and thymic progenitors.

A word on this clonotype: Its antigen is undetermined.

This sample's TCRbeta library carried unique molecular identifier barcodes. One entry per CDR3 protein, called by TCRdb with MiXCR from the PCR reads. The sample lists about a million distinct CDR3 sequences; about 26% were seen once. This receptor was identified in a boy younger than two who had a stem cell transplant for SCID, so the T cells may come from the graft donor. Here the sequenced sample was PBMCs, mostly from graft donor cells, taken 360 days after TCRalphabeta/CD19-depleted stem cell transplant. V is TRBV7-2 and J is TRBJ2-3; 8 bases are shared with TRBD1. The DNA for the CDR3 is TGTGCCAGCAGCTTAAGGGTCCCTGGGACAGGATACAATACGCAGTATTTT. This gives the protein CASSLRVPGTGYNTQYF.